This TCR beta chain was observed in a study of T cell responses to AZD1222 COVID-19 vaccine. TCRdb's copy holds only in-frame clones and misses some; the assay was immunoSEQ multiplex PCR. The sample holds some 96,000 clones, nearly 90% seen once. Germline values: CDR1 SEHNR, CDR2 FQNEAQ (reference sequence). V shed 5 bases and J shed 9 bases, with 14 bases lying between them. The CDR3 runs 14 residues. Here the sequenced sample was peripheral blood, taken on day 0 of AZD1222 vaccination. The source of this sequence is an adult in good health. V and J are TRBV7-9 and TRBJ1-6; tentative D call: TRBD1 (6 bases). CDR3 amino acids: CASSLQGGVSPLHF. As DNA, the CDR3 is TGTGCCAGCAGCCTACAGGGCGGTGTTTCACCCCTCCACTTT. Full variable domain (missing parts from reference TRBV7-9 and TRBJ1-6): DTGVSQNPRHKITKRGQNVTFRCDPISEHNRLYWYRQTLGQGPEFLTYFQNEAQLEKSRLLSDRFSAERPKGSFSTLEIQRTEQGDSAMYLCASSLQGGVSPLHFGNGTRLTVT.